This T cell receptor beta chain came from a study of shared clonotypes between healthy human individuals. To note about this clone: Its target is not known.

The material for each subset, its genomic DNA, was split evenly across several immunoSEQ plates. Libraries were prepared by immunoSEQ multiplex PCR; TCRdb keeps only in-frame clonotypes and omits some of them. In the table there are roughly 2 million clones, approximately 96% of which are singletons. Study-wide results and limits: Read depth was anticipated to influence clonotype sharing among donors.

V was trimmed by 4 bases and J by 3 bases, leaving 7 bases between them. The CDR3 runs 13 residues. Germline values: CDR1 LNHNV, CDR2 YYDKDF (reference sequence). The rearrangement uses TRBV15 and TRBJ1-5; D unresolved. The source of this sequence is a man aged 18 to 30 in good health. Sequencing was carried out using naive CD4+ T cells sorted from blood. Regarding subset: CD45RA+ positively selected. The CDR3 sequence is CATSILSNQPQHF. The CDR3 DNA follows: TGTGCCACCAGCATACTATCCAATCAGCCCCAGCATTTT.